The clone carrying this T cell receptor beta chain was picked up a small number of times. The antigen is undetermined. This specimen comes from a study of vaccination effects on CD4 cells after COVID-19. The assay was immunoSEQ multiplex PCR, and TCRdb's table has in-frame clones only and misses some. The repertoire holds more than 40,000 clones, with 76% as singletons. CDR1 and CDR2 (germline): LNHDA, SQIVND (reference sequence). Deletions cut 4 bases from V and 4 bases from J, with 14 bases between. This CDR3 is built from 15 residues. At the end of about ten days of culture, CD4+ T cells were isolated.

The chain carries TRBV19 and TRBJ1-3, with TRBD1 as a possible D gene (5 bases). Sequenced material: CD4+ T cells from PBMCs cultured without peptide, taken before COVID-19 vaccination. The receptor was isolated from a human donor who had a prior SARS-CoV-2 infection. CDR3 in amino acids: CASSRTGTRGNTIYF. Here the CDR3 DNA reads TGTGCCAGTAGTAGAACCGGGACGCGAGGAAACACCATATATTTT.